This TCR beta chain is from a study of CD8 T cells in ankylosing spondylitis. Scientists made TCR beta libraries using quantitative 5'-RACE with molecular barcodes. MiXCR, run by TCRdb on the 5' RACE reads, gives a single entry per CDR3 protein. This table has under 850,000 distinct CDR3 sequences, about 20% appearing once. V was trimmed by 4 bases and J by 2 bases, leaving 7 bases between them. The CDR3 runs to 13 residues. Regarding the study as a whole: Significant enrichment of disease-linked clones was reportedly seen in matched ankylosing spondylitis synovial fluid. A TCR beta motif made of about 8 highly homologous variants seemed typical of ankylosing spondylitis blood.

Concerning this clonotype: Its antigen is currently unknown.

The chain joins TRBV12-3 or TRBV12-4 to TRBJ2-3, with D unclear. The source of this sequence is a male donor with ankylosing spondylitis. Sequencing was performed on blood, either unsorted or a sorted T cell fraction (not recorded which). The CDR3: CASSSLITDTQYF. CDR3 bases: TGTGCCAGCAGTTCCCTCATCACAGATACGCAGTATTTT.